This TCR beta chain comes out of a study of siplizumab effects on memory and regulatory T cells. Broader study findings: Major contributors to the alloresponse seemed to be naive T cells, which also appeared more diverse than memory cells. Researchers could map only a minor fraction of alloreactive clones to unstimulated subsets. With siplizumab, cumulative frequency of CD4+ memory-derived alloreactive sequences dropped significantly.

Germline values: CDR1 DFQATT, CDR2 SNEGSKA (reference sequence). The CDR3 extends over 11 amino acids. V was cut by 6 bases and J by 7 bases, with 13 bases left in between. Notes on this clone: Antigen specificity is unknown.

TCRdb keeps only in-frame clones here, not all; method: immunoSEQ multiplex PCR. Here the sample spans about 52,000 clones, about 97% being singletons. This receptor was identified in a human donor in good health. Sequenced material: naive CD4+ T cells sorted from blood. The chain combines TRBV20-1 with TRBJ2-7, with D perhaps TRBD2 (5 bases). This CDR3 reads CSALQGSEQYF. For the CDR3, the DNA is TGCAGTGCCTTACAAGGGAGTGAGCAGTACTTC.